In its sample, the clone carrying this TCR beta chain was seen once. The target antigen is unknown. The source of the sample is a study of T cell repertoires in cytomegalovirus infection. On the study more broadly: Through public TCR beta signatures, both CMV infection and matching HLA type were indicated.

MiXCR, run by TCRdb on the reads, gives a single entry per CDR3 protein. Of around 900,000 distinct CDR3 sequences listed, approximately 31% are singletons. Per germline, CDR1 MNHEY and CDR2 SVGAGI. This CDR3 comprises 19 residues. V gave up 0 bases and J gave up 1 base; unmatched junction bases: 9. Findings of the study overall: The cumulative frequency of public TCR beta families identified carriers of CMV plus the relevant HLA. The ex vivo response was dominated by HLA-C-restricted CMV-specific TCR beta clonotypes.

Material: cultured CD8+ T cells from PBMCs, obtained from culture after CMV antigen stimulation. The clonotype originates from a human donor in good health (CMV status not recorded). Some clones in this sample may be carry-over from other donors' samples. The chain uses TRBV6-5 and TRBJ2-1, with 10 bases identical to TRBD1. In DNA, the CDR3 is TGTGCCAGCAGTTACTCGTACGGGACAGGGGCCGGGTCCTACAATGAGCAGTTCTTC. Its translation is CASSYSYGTGAGSYNEQFF.